This passage covers 11 T cell receptor beta chains from one sample sequenced in a study of blood T cell repertoires in COVID-19. Sequenced by immunoSEQ multiplex PCR; TCRdb stores in-frame clones only, minus some. Here the sample spans 60,000 to 70,000 clones, just over 85% being singletons. Sequencing input: peripheral blood. These receptors all stem from a woman in her sixties with acute or convalescent COVID-19.

This clone came up a few times. The V call is TRBV28, the J call TRBJ1-4; 7 nucleotides align to TRBD1. In germline, CDR1 is MDHEN, CDR2 SYDVKM. V shed 5 bases and J 6 bases; nucleotides not matched to a gene: 12. The CDR3 consists of 16 residues. The CDR3 loop is CASSPYRGQGDEKLFF. The DNA for the CDR3 is TGTGCCAGCAGTCCATACCGTGGGCAGGGGGATGAAAAACTGTTTTTT.

The gene calls are TRBV5-6 and TRBJ2-3, with D possibly matching TRBD1 (6 bases). The CDR3 contains 14 residues. Germline V gene lookup returns CDR1 SGHDT and CDR2 YYEEEE. Trimming shortened V by 0 bases and J by 7 bases, and 12 bases separated the two germline ends. The CDR3 region is CASSLGGQQHTQYF. The CDR3 DNA follows: TGTGCCAGCAGCTTGGGTGGACAGCAACATACGCAGTATTTT.

The rearrangement uses TRBV7-8 and TRBJ1-5; 7 positions match TRBD1. Germline V gene lookup returns CDR1 SGHVS and CDR2 FQNEAQ. CDR3 length: 13 amino acids. The junction had 5 bases not matched to a gene; V was cut back by 5 bases and J by 7 bases. CDR3 sequence reads: CASSHDRAQPQHF. CDR3 DNA sequence: TGTGCCAGCAGCCACGACAGGGCCCAGCCCCAGCATTTT.

This chain links TRBV3-1 (or the pseudogene TRBV3-2) with TRBJ2-7; 11 nucleotides align to TRBD2. V lost 5 bases to trimming and J lost 1 base; unmatched junction nucleotides: 4. This CDR3 comprises 15 residues. CDR1 is LGHDT and CDR2 is YNNKEL in the germline V gene (reference sequence). The CDR3: CASSYGLAGSYEQYF. In DNA form, the CDR3 reads TGTGCCAGCAGCTACGGACTAGCGGGTTCCTACGAGCAGTACTTC.

V gene TRBV18 combines with J gene TRBJ1-1; D is ambiguous. The CDR3 is 14 amino acids. The germline V and J ends were trimmed by 0 bases and 3 bases, with 8 bases remaining between them. Germline CDR1 and CDR2: KGHSH and LQKENI. CDR3 coding DNA: TGTGCCAGCTCACCACCGTCGGGGTACACTGAAGCTTTCTTT. Translation: CASSPPSGYTEAFF.

This sequence joins TRBV18 and TRBJ1-4; 8 bases are a match to TRBD1. This CDR3 contains 15 residues. Germline CDR1 is KGHSH and CDR2 is LQKENI. Germline trimming cut 4 bases from V and 7 bases from J; bases unmatched to any gene: 8. This chain's CDR3 is CASSRPDRVGEKLFF. CDR3 DNA sequence: TGTGCCAGCTCACGGCCGGACAGGGTGGGTGAAAAACTGTTTTTT. Drawing the rest from reference TRBV18 and TRBJ1-4, the complete variable domain is NAGVMQNPRHLVRRRGQEARLRCSPMKGHSHVYWYRQLPEEGLKFMVYLQKENIIDESGMPKERFSAEFPKEGPSILRIQQVVRGDSAAYFCASSRPDRVGEKLFFGSGTQLSVL.

The chain is built from TRBV7-9 and TRBJ1-2; D unresolved. V lost 5 bases to trimming and J lost 7 bases, with 14 bases between them. Germline CDR1 SEHNR, CDR2 FQNEAQ (reference sequence). The CDR3 consists of 13 residues. The CDR3 sequence is CASSPLDNGGYTF. DNA for the CDR3: TGTGCCAGCAGCCCCTTAGACAACGGTGGCTACACCTTC.

This chain links TRBV11-3 with TRBJ2-5, with TRBD1 identical over 8 bases. Germline V gene lookup returns CDR1 SGHNT and CDR2 YENEEA. The CDR3 length is 14 residues. The V and J ends lost 5 bases and 1 base, in that order; junction bases with no gene match: 3. The CDR3, as DNA: TGTGCCAGCAGCCCCGACAGGGGCCAAGAGACCCAGTACTTC. It translates to CASSPDRGQETQYF.

This clone showed up just once. The CDR3 region is CASSQAGLSSYEQYF. CDR3 bases: TGTGCCAGCAGCCAAGCGGGTCTGTCCTCCTACGAGCAGTACTTC. The chain has TRBV3-1 (or the pseudogene TRBV3-2) and TRBJ2-7; unclear D gene. There are 15 residues in the CDR3. V dropped 1 base and J dropped 0 bases, with 10 bases sitting between them. Germline assignment: CDR1 LGHDT and CDR2 YNNKEL (reference sequence).

V is TRBV12-3 or TRBV12-4 and J is TRBJ1-5; a weak D match, TRBD1 (6 bases). The CDR3 has 13 residues. Trimming shortened V by 6 bases and J by 10 bases, and 16 bases separated the two germline ends. CDR3 nucleotide sequence: TGTGCCAGCAGCCGGGGGGCGGGAGGACCCCAGCATTTT. It specifies CASSRGAGGPQHF.

The rearrangement links TRBV24-1 to TRBJ2-3, with no clear D. V lost 1 base and J 6 bases, leaving 4 bases between the germline ends. The germline V gene encodes CDR1 KGHDR and CDR2 SFDVKD. The length of the CDR3 is 12 residues. CDR3 sequence (DNA): TGTGCCACCAGTGATTTCAGGGATACGCAGTATTTT. This translates into CATSDFRDTQYF.